A single T cell receptor beta chain is shown here with its context. There are 13 residues in the CDR3. V lost 3 bases, J lost 7 bases, and 10 bases lay in between. Germline-derived CDR1 and CDR2 are DFQATT and SNEGSKA (reference sequence). The data belong to a study of T-cell reconstitution after alpha-beta-depleted transplantation in children. As it was prepared, the TCRbeta library received unique molecular identifiers. Using its own MiXCR run on the PCR reads, TCRdb lists one record per CDR3 protein. This table holds about 420,000 distinct CDR3 sequences, approximately 11% found once. This rearrangement joins TRBV20-1 to TRBJ1-6; D is uncertain. The TCR originated in a human donor who donated a stem cell graft to a child with acute myeloid leukemia. Sequenced material: PBMCs from the stem cell graft donor, taken from the stem cell graft. The CDR3 nucleotides read TGCAGTGCTAGGCGAGACCCAAATTCACCCCTCCACTTT. This translates into CSARRDPNSPLHF.